This passage covers 14 T cell receptor beta chains from one sample sequenced in a study of CD4+ T cells in melanoma. TCRdb keeps only in-frame clones here, not all; method: immunoSEQ multiplex PCR. The profile shows approximately 11,000 clones, roughly two thirds of them singletons. The sequencing input was cells from a culture (not recorded whether cultured in vitro). The receptors here all came from a human donor with melanoma.

The rearrangement joins TRBV6-1 to TRBJ2-3; D call uncertain. CDR3 length: 16 residues. Germline loops: CDR1 MNHNS, CDR2 SASEGT. Trimming pared 2 bases from V and 2 bases from J, leaving 14 bases between. The CDR3 sequence is CASSEFRAGITDTQYF. The DNA of the CDR3 is TGTGCCAGCAGTGAATTTAGGGCTGGGATCACAGATACGCAGTATTTT.

This clone appeared once. The chain joins TRBV29-1 to TRBJ2-7, with D hard to call. CDR3 length equals 14 residues. Per the germline V gene, CDR1 is SQVTM and CDR2 is ANQGSEA. V gave up 4 bases and J gave up 2 bases, with 15 bases separating them. The CDR3 bases are TGCAGCGTTGCCCCATCTCCCGCAGCCTACGAGCAGTACTTC. Amino acids: CSVAPSPAAYEQYF.

The chain combines TRBV5-4 with TRBJ1-6, with D perhaps matching TRBD1 (5 bases). The CDR3 runs to 13 residues. V was shortened by 4 bases and J by 11 bases, with 13 bases between the two germline ends. Germline CDR1 is SGHNT and CDR2 is YYREEE (reference sequence). This CDR3 reads CASSPPGGTPLHF. The CDR3 DNA reads TGTGCCAGCAGCCCGCCGGGGGGGACACCCCTCCACTTT. The full variable domain, completed using reference TRBV5-4 and TRBJ1-6, is ETGVTQSPTHLIKTRGQQVTLRCSSQSGHNTVSWYQQALGQGPQFIFQYYREEENGRGNFPPRFSGLQFPNYSSELNVNALELDDSALYLCASSPPGGTPLHFGNGTRLTVT.

The rearrangement links TRBV1 to TRBJ2-2; TRBD2, the table's D call, was not compared with the DNA. TRBV1 is flagged as a pseudogene. This CDR3 comprises 15 residues. CDR3 amino acids: CTSSGVNGGAGELFF. In DNA, the CDR3 is TGCACCAGCAGTGGCGTTAACGGGGGGGCCGGGGAGCTGTTTTTT.

The CDR3 reads CASSYSGGGAVTQYF. CDR3 DNA: TGTGCCAGCAGCTACAGTGGCGGGGGGGCTGTTACGCAGTATTTT. The V and J genes are TRBV7-3 and TRBJ2-3, with 9 nucleotides matching TRBD2. J was trimmed by 8 bases and V by 4 bases; bases with no gene match: 10. CDR1 is SGHTA, CDR2 FQGTGA, per germline. The CDR3 sequence is 15 residues long.

The chain carries TRBV29-1 and TRBJ2-5; the D is unclear. Germline V lookup: CDR1 SQVTM, CDR2 ANQGSEA. V was shortened by 1 base and J by 1 base, with 7 bases between the two germline ends. This CDR3 region has 13 residues. The CDR3 DNA is TGCAGCGTTGAAGTGGGCGCCCAAGAGACCCAGTACTTC. Protein product: CSVEVGAQETQYF.

This chain uses TRBV2 with TRBJ2-7; tentative D call: TRBD2 (6 bases). The CDR3 extends over 12 amino acids. Trimming took off 8 bases at V and 2 bases at J, with 10 bases between the two ends. The germline V gene has CDR1 SNHLY and CDR2 FYNNEI. CDR3 bases: TGTGCCAGCGGAGGGGTGGCCTACGAGCAGTACTTC. It specifies CASGGVAYEQYF.

There are a few counts of this clone. This chain connects TRBV11-3 to TRBJ1-2, with 7 bases fitting TRBD1. This CDR3 contains 15 residues. Germline-derived CDR1 and CDR2 are SGHNT and YENEEA. J was trimmed by 3 bases and V by 5 bases; bases with no gene match: 9. CDR3 in DNA: TGTGCCAGCAGCCAAGCGGGACAGTTTCACTATGGCTACACCTTC. Translating gives CASSQAGQFHYGYTF.

V is TRBV6-5 and J is TRBJ1-4; tentative D call: TRBD1 (6 bases). The CDR3 totals 13 residues. Germline values: CDR1 MNHEY, CDR2 SVGAGI. The V and J ends lost 6 bases and 8 bases respectively, with 13 bases between them. CDR3 coding DNA: TGTGCCAGCAGAGGAGGGGGTGGCGAAAAACTGTTTTTT. Protein product: CASRGGGGEKLFF.

The chain recombines TRBV7-3 with TRBJ2-6; a possible D gene is TRBD1 (6 bases). The germline V gene encodes CDR1 SGHTA and CDR2 FQGTGA. Deletions cut 5 bases from V and 0 bases from J, with 8 bases between. The CDR3 covers 15 residues. CDR3 coding DNA: TGTGCCAGCAGCATGGGGGCCTCTGGGGCCAACGTCCTGACTTTC. Protein: CASSMGASGANVLTF.

The rearrangement uses TRBV9 and TRBJ2-7, with 8 bases identical to TRBD1. CDR1 SGDLS and CDR2 YYNGEE come from the germline V gene. CDR3 length: 14 amino acids. V lost 1 base to trimming and J lost 8 bases; unmatched junction nucleotides: 8. The CDR3 DNA follows: TGTGCCAGCAGCGTACAGGACAGGGTCAGCAAGCAGTACTTC. Its protein is CASSVQDRVSKQYF.

The rearrangement joins TRBV6-1 to TRBJ2-1, with TRBD2 as a possible D gene (7 bases). Trimming cost V 0 bases and J 3 bases, with 18 bases left between them. The germline gives CDR1 MNHNS, CDR2 SASEGT. CDR3 length: 18 residues. CDR3 sequence reads: CASSEASGRGRFYNEQFF. CDR3 in DNA: TGTGCCAGCAGTGAAGCCTCCGGGCGGGGGCGATTCTACAATGAGCAGTTCTTC.

This clone was seen a single time. V and J are TRBV2 and TRBJ1-1; 8 bases match TRBD1. This CDR3 comprises 15 residues. The junction had 6 bases not matched to a gene; V was cut back by 6 bases and J by 0 bases. CDR1 and CDR2 from the germline V gene are SNHLY and FYNNEI. The chain's CDR3 is CASRYTGGLNTEAFF. The CDR3 DNA follows: TGTGCCAGCAGATATACAGGGGGTTTGAACACTGAAGCTTTCTTT. Full variable domain (remainder filled in from reference TRBV2 and TRBJ1-1): EPEVTQTPSHQVTQMGQEVILRCVPISNHLYFYWYRQILGQKVEFLVSFYNNEISEKSEIFDDQFSVERPDGSNFTLKIRSTKLEDSAMYFCASRYTGGLNTEAFFGQGTRLTVV.

The rearrangement links TRBV5-6 to TRBJ1-5; 7 bases fit TRBD1. The ends lost 4 bases at V and 7 bases at J; junction bases unmatched: 8. CDR3 length: 14 residues. The germline V gene encodes CDR1 SGHDT and CDR2 YYEEEE. The CDR3 is CASSARGKGQPQHF. The CDR3 DNA follows: TGTGCCAGCAGCGCCAGGGGGAAAGGGCAGCCCCAGCATTTT.